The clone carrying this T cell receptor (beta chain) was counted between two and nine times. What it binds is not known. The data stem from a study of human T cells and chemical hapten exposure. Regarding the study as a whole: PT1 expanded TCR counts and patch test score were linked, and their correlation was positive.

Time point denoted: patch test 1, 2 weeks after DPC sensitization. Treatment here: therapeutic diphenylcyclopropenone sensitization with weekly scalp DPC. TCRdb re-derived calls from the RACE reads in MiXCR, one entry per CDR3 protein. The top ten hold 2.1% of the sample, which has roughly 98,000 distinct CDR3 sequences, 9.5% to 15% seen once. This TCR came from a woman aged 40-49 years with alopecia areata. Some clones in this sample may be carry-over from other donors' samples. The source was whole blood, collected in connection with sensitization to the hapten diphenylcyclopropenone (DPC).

CDR3 coding DNA: TGTGCCAGCTCACCGGAAGGCGGAGGGGGCGCCTATGGCTACACCTTC. Its protein is CASSPEGGGGAYGYTF. The rearrangement links TRBV18 to TRBJ1-2; 7 bases line up with TRBD1. V gave up 3 bases and J gave up 4 bases; unmatched junction bases: 11. The CDR3 has 16 amino acids. The germline gives CDR1 KGHSH, CDR2 LQKENI.